This T cell receptor (beta chain) was found in a study of control samples from healthy donors and cancer patients. In germline, CDR1 is MNHEY, CDR2 SMNVEV (reference sequence). This CDR3 has 11 residues. With 4 bases removed from V and 6 bases from J, the gap between germline ends came to 7 bases. Repertoires were generated with immunoSEQ multiplex PCR, while TCRdb's copy carries only in-frame clones and drops some. The table shows 40,000 to 55,000 clones, with roughly 89% occurring only once. The chain recombines TRBV27 with TRBJ2-7; no definite D call. The sample consisted of PBMCs. This TCR derives from a man between 35 and 55 years old with colorectal cancer. Written as DNA, the CDR3 is TGTGCCAGCAGTTCTGGCTCCGAGCAGTACTTC. This codes for CASSSGSEQYF.